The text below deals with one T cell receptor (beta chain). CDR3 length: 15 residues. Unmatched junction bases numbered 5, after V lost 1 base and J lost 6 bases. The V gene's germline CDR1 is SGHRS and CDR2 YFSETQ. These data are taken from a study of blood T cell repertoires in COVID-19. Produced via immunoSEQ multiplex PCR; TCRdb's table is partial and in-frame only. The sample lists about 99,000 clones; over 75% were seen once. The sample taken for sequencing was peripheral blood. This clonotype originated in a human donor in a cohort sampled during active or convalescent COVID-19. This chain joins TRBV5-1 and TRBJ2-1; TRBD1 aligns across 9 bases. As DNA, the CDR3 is TGCGCCAGCAGCTTGAGGGGACAGGGTATCAATGAGCAGTTCTTC. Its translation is CASSLRGQGINEQFF.